These T cell receptor beta chains were read from a single sample in a study of blood T cell repertoires in COVID-19. TCRdb's copy holds only in-frame clones and misses some; the assay was immunoSEQ multiplex PCR. The sample shows hundreds of thousands of clones, about 89% of them seen only once. Sequencing was done on a sample of peripheral blood. The receptors shown here come from a middle-aged woman who had recovered from COVID-19. Both conserved end residues are part of each CDR3. The D gene is left open where the match is weak. The size entry is marked missing in some rows and otherwise reads once, few, many or a size class.

CDR3aa: CASSDHGTSGQETQYF
CDR3nt: TGCGCCAGCAGTGACCATGGGACTAGCGGTCAAGAGACCCAGTACTTC
abundance: .
d_gene: TRBD2
len: 16
v_gene: TRBV10-1
j_gene: TRBJ2-5

CDR3aa: CASSAQGNSGNTIYF
CDR3nt: TGTGCCAGCAGTGCCCAGGGCAACTCTGGAAACACCATATATTTT
abundance: once
d_gene: .
len: 15
v_gene: TRBV2
j_gene: TRBJ1-3

CDR3aa: CASSLEAGRGETQYF
CDR3nt: TGTGCCAGCAGCTTAGAGGCGGGGCGAGGCGAGACCCAGTACTTC
abundance: .
d_gene: .
len: 15
v_gene: TRBV7-8
j_gene: TRBJ2-5

CDR3aa: CASSLSFAGIEQYF
CDR3nt: TGTGCCAGCAGCTTAAGTTTCGCAGGGATCGAGCAGTACTTC
abundance: .
d_gene: .
len: 14
v_gene: TRBV7-9
j_gene: TRBJ2-7

CDR3aa: CASSTSRTSGGPRDTQYF
CDR3nt: TGTGCCAGCAGCACTAGCCGGACTAGCGGGGGCCCCAGAGATACGCAGTATTTT
abundance: .
d_gene: TRBD2
len: 18
v_gene: TRBV9
j_gene: TRBJ2-3

CDR3aa: CASSPSGQGFYEQYF
CDR3nt: TGTGCCAGCTCACCCTCGGGACAGGGCTTCTACGAGCAGTACTTC
abundance: .
d_gene: TRBD1
len: 15
v_gene: TRBV18
j_gene: TRBJ2-7

CDR3aa: CAARDSTDTQYF
CDR3nt: TGTGCCGCGAGGGACTCCACAGATACGCAGTATTTT
abundance: .
d_gene: .
len: 12
v_gene: TRBV10-3
j_gene: TRBJ2-3

CDR3aa: CASSLLTGGQETQYF
CDR3nt: TGCGCCAGCAGCTTGTTAACCGGGGGACAAGAGACCCAGTACTTC
abundance: .
d_gene: .
len: 15
v_gene: TRBV5-1
j_gene: TRBJ2-5

CDR3aa: CASRLTGTQANYGYTF
CDR3nt: TGTGCCAGCAGATTAACCGGGACTCAAGCTAACTATGGCTACACCTTC
abundance: .
d_gene: .
len: 16
v_gene: TRBV7-9
j_gene: TRBJ1-2

CDR3aa: CASSGGVGRNTIYF
CDR3nt: TGTGCCAGCAGCGGAGGAGTGGGGAGAAACACCATATATTTT
abundance: .
d_gene: .
len: 14
v_gene: TRBV7-2
j_gene: TRBJ1-3

CDR3aa: CASSLVTGGHEQFF
CDR3nt: TGTGCCAGCAGCTTGGTGACAGGGGGCCATGAGCAGTTCTTC
abundance: .
d_gene: TRBD1
len: 14
v_gene: TRBV11-3
j_gene: TRBJ2-1

CDR3aa: CASSHRDSYGYTF
CDR3nt: TGTGCCAGCAGCCACCGGGACAGCTATGGCTACACCTTC
abundance: once
d_gene: TRBD1
len: 13
v_gene: TRBV3-1/TRBV3-2
j_gene: TRBJ1-2

CDR3aa: CASTLQGGQETQYF
CDR3nt: TGTGCCAGCACCCTCCAGGGCGGTCAAGAGACCCAGTACTTC
abundance: .
d_gene: .
len: 14
v_gene: TRBV7-2
j_gene: TRBJ2-5

CDR3aa: CASSLGRNTEAFF
CDR3nt: TGTGCCAGCAGCTTGGGCAGGAACACTGAAGCTTTCTTT
abundance: once
d_gene: .
len: 13
v_gene: TRBV5-5
j_gene: TRBJ1-1

CDR3aa: CASSLGSQEKLFF
CDR3nt: TGTGCCAGCAGCTTAGGTTCACAAGAAAAACTGTTTTTT
abundance: .
d_gene: .
len: 13
v_gene: TRBV13
j_gene: TRBJ1-4

CDR3aa: CSASGSTAAINYGYTF
CDR3nt: TGCAGTGCTAGTGGGTCGACTGCAGCGATTAACTATGGCTACACCTTC
abundance: .
d_gene: .
len: 16
v_gene: TRBV20-1
j_gene: TRBJ1-2

CDR3aa: CASSPDPGQSYEQYF
CDR3nt: TGTGCCAGCAGCCCCGACCCGGGACAATCCTACGAGCAGTACTTC
abundance: many
d_gene: .
len: 15
v_gene: TRBV27
j_gene: TRBJ2-7

CDR3aa: CASSLQGQFNEKLFF
CDR3nt: TGTGCCAGCAGCTTACAGGGGCAGTTTAATGAAAAACTGTTTTTT
abundance: .
d_gene: .
len: 15
v_gene: TRBV7-2
j_gene: TRBJ1-4

CDR3aa: CASSLGQGGQPQHF
CDR3nt: TGTGCCAGCTCACTGGGACAGGGAGGTCAGCCCCAGCATTTT
abundance: .
d_gene: TRBD1
len: 14
v_gene: TRBV18
j_gene: TRBJ1-5

CDR3aa: CASRGDSGNTEAFF
CDR3nt: TGTGCCAGCAGAGGGGACAGTGGGAACACTGAAGCTTTCTTT
abundance: .
d_gene: TRBD1
len: 14
v_gene: TRBV2
j_gene: TRBJ1-1

CDR3aa: CAISEFAGGGYGYTF
CDR3nt: TGTGCCATCAGTGAGTTTGCAGGGGGCGGCTATGGCTACACCTTC
abundance: .
d_gene: TRBD1
len: 15
v_gene: TRBV10-3
j_gene: TRBJ1-2

CDR3aa: CASSLASDRGSLDTQYF
CDR3nt: TGTGCCAGCTCACTAGCCTCGGACAGGGGGTCATTGGATACGCAGTATTTT
abundance: .
d_gene: TRBD1
len: 17
v_gene: TRBV18
j_gene: TRBJ2-3

CDR3aa: CASSQDTGLGETQYF
CDR3nt: TGCGCCAGCAGCCAAGATACAGGGCTAGGAGAGACCCAGTACTTC
abundance: once
d_gene: .
len: 15
v_gene: TRBV4-3
j_gene: TRBJ2-5

CDR3aa: CAISVSQGLYTDTQYF
CDR3nt: TGTGCCATCAGTGTTTCCCAGGGTTTATACACAGATACGCAGTATTTT
abundance: .
d_gene: .
len: 16
v_gene: TRBV10-3
j_gene: TRBJ2-3

CDR3aa: CASSLVRGQGGYNEQFF
CDR3nt: TGCGCCAGCAGCTTGGTTAGGGGACAGGGCGGCTACAATGAGCAGTTCTTC
abundance: .
d_gene: TRBD1
len: 17
v_gene: TRBV5-1
j_gene: TRBJ2-1

CDR3aa: CSASVGSSGGLWDTQYF
CDR3nt: TGCAGTGCTAGTGTTGGGTCTAGCGGGGGGTTGTGGGATACGCAGTATTTT
abundance: .
d_gene: TRBD2
len: 17
v_gene: TRBV20-1
j_gene: TRBJ2-3

CDR3aa: CASTTPMTPYNEQFF
CDR3nt: TGTGCCAGCACCACGCCCATGACTCCCTACAATGAGCAGTTCTTC
abundance: .
d_gene: .
len: 15
v_gene: TRBV5-6
j_gene: TRBJ2-1

CDR3aa: CASSPRQVRGETQYF
CDR3nt: TGTGCCAGCAGTCCTCGACAGGTCCGAGGAGAGACCCAGTACTTC
abundance: .
d_gene: .
len: 15
v_gene: TRBV6-5
j_gene: TRBJ2-5

CDR3aa: CASSYGREYGYTF
CDR3nt: TGTGCCAGCAGTTATGGGAGAGAGTATGGCTACACCTTC
abundance: .
d_gene: .
len: 13
v_gene: TRBV7-8
j_gene: TRBJ1-2

CDR3aa: CSGWVAGGSYNEQFF
CDR3nt: TGCAGCGGATGGGTCGCGGGGGGTAGTTACAATGAGCAGTTCTTC
abundance: .
d_gene: TRBD2
len: 15
v_gene: TRBV29-1
j_gene: TRBJ2-1

CDR3aa: CASSPTDWEADRNIQYF
CDR3nt: TGTGCCAGCAGCCCTACCGACTGGGAGGCCGATCGAAACATTCAGTACTTC
abundance: .
d_gene: .
len: 17
v_gene: TRBV6-2/TRBV6-3
j_gene: TRBJ2-4

CDR3aa: CASSQVGGLGEKLFF
CDR3nt: TGTGCCAGCAGCCAAGTGGGGGGGCTCGGTGAAAAACTGTTTTTT
abundance: .
d_gene: .
len: 15
v_gene: TRBV14
j_gene: TRBJ1-4

CDR3aa: CASSLGPGNYGYTF
CDR3nt: TGTGCCAGCAGCTTAGGCCCGGGGAACTATGGCTACACCTTC
abundance: .
d_gene: .
len: 14
v_gene: TRBV7-2
j_gene: TRBJ1-2

CDR3aa: CASSLGGFSYNEQFF
CDR3nt: TGCGCCAGCAGCTTGGGTGGCTTCTCCTACAATGAGCAGTTCTTC
abundance: .
d_gene: .
len: 15
v_gene: TRBV5-1
j_gene: TRBJ2-1

CDR3aa: CASSIDGTVGNQPQHF
CDR3nt: TGTGCCAGTAGTATAGATGGGACAGTGGGCAATCAGCCCCAGCATTTT
abundance: .
d_gene: TRBD1
len: 16
v_gene: TRBV19
j_gene: TRBJ1-5

CDR3aa: CASSYRGPQTYGYTF
CDR3nt: TGTGCCAGCAGCTATAGGGGGCCTCAAACCTATGGCTACACCTTC
abundance: .
d_gene: TRBD1
len: 15
v_gene: TRBV7-9
j_gene: TRBJ1-2

CDR3aa: CASTMDRENSPLHF
CDR3nt: TGTGCCAGCACCATGGACAGGGAAAACTCACCCCTCCACTTT
abundance: once
d_gene: TRBD1
len: 14
v_gene: TRBV6-5
j_gene: TRBJ1-6

CDR3aa: CASSPTPGQGANEQYF
CDR3nt: TGTGCCAGCAGCCCCACCCCCGGCCAGGGGGCGAACGAGCAGTACTTC
abundance: .
d_gene: TRBD1
len: 16
v_gene: TRBV3-1/TRBV3-2
j_gene: TRBJ2-7

CDR3aa: CASSPRQGGGYTF
CDR3nt: TGTGCCAGCAGCCCCAGACAGGGTGGTGGCTACACCTTC
abundance: .
d_gene: TRBD1
len: 13
v_gene: TRBV12-3/TRBV12-4
j_gene: TRBJ1-2

CDR3aa: CASSQTGVGQETQYF
CDR3nt: TGTGCCAGCAGCCAAACAGGGGTTGGCCAAGAGACCCAGTACTTC
abundance: .
d_gene: TRBD1
len: 15
v_gene: TRBV3-1/TRBV3-2
j_gene: TRBJ2-5

CDR3aa: CASRKPGLRPTGELFF
CDR3nt: TGTGCCAGCAGAAAGCCGGGACTCCGTCCCACCGGGGAGCTGTTTTTT
abundance: .
d_gene: .
len: 16
v_gene: TRBV27
j_gene: TRBJ2-2

CDR3aa: CASSPLIPVQGGEAFF
CDR3nt: TGTGCCAGCTCACCATTAATCCCCGTCCAGGGGGGTGAAGCTTTCTTT
abundance: .
d_gene: TRBD1
len: 16
v_gene: TRBV18
j_gene: TRBJ1-1

CDR3aa: CASSPKDRGIAGELFF
CDR3nt: TGTGCCAGCAGCCCCAAAGACAGGGGGATAGCCGGGGAGCTGTTTTTT
abundance: .
d_gene: TRBD1
len: 16
v_gene: TRBV7-8
j_gene: TRBJ2-2

CDR3aa: CASSQGPSGLSNQPQHF
CDR3nt: TGCGCCAGCAGTCAAGGACCGTCAGGGTTGAGCAATCAGCCCCAGCATTTT
abundance: .
d_gene: .
len: 17
v_gene: TRBV23-1
j_gene: TRBJ1-5

CDR3aa: CASSGRDSNAPQHF
CDR3nt: TGTGCCAGCAGTGGCCGGGACAGCAATGCGCCCCAGCATTTT
abundance: once
d_gene: TRBD1
len: 14
v_gene: TRBV6-6
j_gene: TRBJ1-5